The clone carrying this T cell receptor beta chain was recorded many times. Template switching added a universal primer site, and cDNA bore unique molecular identifiers. TCRdb reprocessed the 5' RACE reads via MiXCR and lists one record per CDR3 protein. The sample has around 1.7 million distinct CDR3 sequences; about 32% are singletons. The record originates from a study of identical twins. V gave up 0 bases and J gave up 2 bases; unmatched junction bases: 2. The CDR3 has 15 residues. The V gene's germline CDR1 is SGDLS and CDR2 YYNGEE. The specimen was cord blood. The rearrangement links TRBV9 to TRBJ2-3, with TRBD2 matching 8 bases. The TCR comes from a newborn girl in good health. CDR3 amino acids: CASSVGLAHTDTQYF. The CDR3 DNA is TGTGCCAGCAGCGTAGGACTAGCGCACACAGATACGCAGTATTTT.